One sample yielded the 20 T cell receptor beta chains listed below, sequenced in a study of CD8 T cells in ankylosing spondylitis. The study, taken as a whole, reports: The study identified a TCR beta motif of eight highly homologous variants that appeared characteristic of ankylosing spondylitis blood.

No antigen has been identified for these receptors. TCRdb itself ran the 5' RACE reads through MiXCR, one entry per CDR3 protein. In the table there are about 540,000 distinct CDR3 sequences, about 13% of which are singletons. Sequenced material: blood, either unsorted or a sorted T cell fraction (not recorded which). All receptors derive from a male donor with ankylosing spondylitis.

This clonotype has more than one count but fewer than ten. Here the CDR3 reads CSASPRPHYSNQPQHF. The DNA for the CDR3 is TGCAGTGCTAGTCCCCGACCCCATTATAGCAATCAGCCCCAGCATTTT. The chain carries TRBV20-1 and TRBJ1-5; D unresolved. This CDR3 has 16 amino acids. CDR1 is DFQATT, CDR2 SNEGSKA, per germline (reference sequence). Trimming cost V 3 bases and J 0 bases, with 15 bases left between them.

This clonotype has only one observation. The chain recombines TRBV2 with TRBJ1-4, with D perhaps TRBD1 (5 bases). V lost 6 bases and J 8 bases, leaving 19 bases between the germline ends. CDR3 length: 15 residues. Germline CDR1 SNHLY, CDR2 FYNNEI. The CDR3 sequence: CASRRTGSRGEKLFF. As DNA, the CDR3 is TGTGCCAGCAGACGCACCGGGTCCCGGGGGGAAAAACTGTTTTTT.

The CDR3 nucleotides are TGTGCCAGCAGCCCCGGGACAGGGCGAGTTCCAGTCTCCGGGGAGCTGTTTTTT. Its protein is CASSPGTGRVPVSGELFF. The chain carries TRBV11-2 and TRBJ2-2; 9 bases align to TRBD1. The CDR3 covers 18 residues. In germline, CDR1 is SGHAT, CDR2 FQNNGV. Trimming cost V 5 bases and J 6 bases; bases outside gene matches: 16.

The CDR3 region is CSGLWRTYGYTF. CDR3 nucleotides: TGCAGCGGCCTCTGGAGGACCTATGGCTACACCTTC. The genes are TRBV29-1 and TRBJ1-2; D call uncertain. Trimming shortened V by 7 bases and J by 4 bases, and 13 bases separated the two germline ends. The CDR3 has 12 amino acids. From germline, CDR1 is SQVTM and CDR2 ANQGSEA. Full variable domain (missing parts from reference TRBV29-1 and TRBJ1-2): SAVISQKPSRDICQRGTSLTIQCQVDSQVTMMFWYRQQPGQSLTLIATANQGSEATYESGFVIDKFPISRPNLTFSTLTVSNMSPEDSSIYLCSGLWRTYGYTFGSGTRLTVV.

In this sample, this clonotype turned up many times. The rearrangement uses TRBV20-1 and TRBJ2-3, with D tentatively TRBD2 (6 bases). CDR1 is DFQATT, CDR2 SNEGSKA, per germline (reference sequence). The V end lost 8 bases, the J end lost 5 bases, and 14 bases lay between the germline ends. The CDR3 is 12 residues long. CDR3 DNA sequence: TGCAGTCGGGGGATTGGCTTAGATACGCAGTATTTT. This sequence encodes CSRGIGLDTQYF.

This clonotype was recorded many times. CDR3 amino acids: CSVVGQGTEAFF. The CDR3 coding sequence is TGCAGCGTTGTGGGGCAGGGCACTGAAGCTTTCTTT. V is TRBV29-1 and J is TRBJ1-1; weak D call: TRBD1 (5 bases). V shed 4 bases and J shed 4 bases, with 10 bases lying between them. Germline V gene sequence: CDR1 SQVTM, CDR2 ANQGSEA. There are 12 residues in the CDR3.

This clonotype was recorded many times. V usage is TRBV7-8 and J usage is TRBJ2-7; possibly TRBD2 for D (5 bases). Trimming left V 5 bases short and J 4 bases short, with 12 bases between. The CDR3 is 13 amino acids. Germline V gene data show CDR1 as SGHVS and CDR2 as FQNEAQ. In nucleotides, the CDR3 is TGTGCCAGCAGCCTCGGGATACCGTACGAGCAGTACGTC. Protein product: CASSLGIPYEQYV.

The chain couples TRBV29-1 to TRBJ2-3, with D tentatively TRBD2 (6 bases). Trimming took 0 bases from V and 0 from J, leaving 13 bases between them. The CDR3 contains 16 residues. Germline CDR1 SQVTM, CDR2 ANQGSEA. The CDR3 sequence is CSVEDLEGTSTDTQYF. The CDR3 DNA is TGCAGCGTTGAAGATTTGGAGGGGACTAGCACAGATACGCAGTATTTT.

The rearrangement uses TRBV20-1 and TRBJ2-3; D call uncertain. Trimming removed 6 bases from V and 6 bases from J, with 13 bases in between. Looked up from germline, CDR1 is DFQATT and CDR2 is SNEGSKA (reference sequence). The CDR3 extends over 12 amino acids. CDR3 region: CSALRLRDTQYF. In DNA, the CDR3 is TGCAGTGCCCTTCGGTTGCGCGATACGCAGTATTTT.

The chain uses TRBV5-1 and TRBJ2-5, with D tentatively TRBD1 (5 bases). The CDR3 contains 14 residues. V shed 1 base and J shed 0 bases, with 7 bases lying between them. The germline gives CDR1 SGHRS, CDR2 YFSETQ. The CDR3 region is CASSLFRDQETQYF. CDR3 in DNA: TGCGCCAGCAGCTTGTTCAGGGACCAAGAGACCCAGTACTTC. Supplemented by reference TRBV5-1 and TRBJ2-5, the full variable domain reads KAGVTQTPRYLIKTRGQQVTLSCSPISGHRSVSWYQQTPGQGLQFLFEYFSETQRNKGNFPGRFSGRQFSNSRSEMNVSTLELGDSALYLCASSLFRDQETQYFGPGTRLLVL.

The chain combines TRBV20-1 with TRBJ2-5; D ambiguous. Trimming shortened V by 0 bases and J by 2 bases, and 13 bases separated the two germline ends. The CDR3 has 15 residues. Germline-derived CDR1 and CDR2 are DFQATT and SNEGSKA (reference sequence). For the CDR3, the DNA is TGCAGTGCTAGAGATGCGAGAGTCACTCAAGAGACCCAGTACTTC. It codes for CSARDARVTQETQYF.

This clonotype was seen a handful of times. This rearrangement joins TRBV10-3 to TRBJ2-1, with 10 bases matching TRBD2. Germline V gene sequence: CDR1 ENHRY, CDR2 SYGVKD. CDR3 length: 17 amino acids. The V and J ends lost 8 bases and 6 bases, in that order; junction bases with no gene match: 16. The CDR3 DNA is TGTGCCATCGGGACGGGTGTAGCGGGAGGAGCTCTCAATGAGCAGTTCTTC. Protein product: CAIGTGVAGGALNEQFF.

The chain carries TRBV27 and TRBJ2-1; D not certain. V lost 3 bases and J 8 bases, leaving 8 bases between the germline ends. The CDR3 length is 12 residues. The germline V gene has CDR1 MNHEY and CDR2 SMNVEV (reference sequence). The CDR3 here is CASSFGPHEQFF. CDR3 in DNA: TGTGCCAGCAGTTTTGGGCCCCATGAGCAGTTCTTC.

The chain links TRBV5-4 to TRBJ2-5; D may be TRBD1 (6 bases). CDR1 SGHNT and CDR2 YYREEE come from the germline V gene (reference sequence). With 3 bases removed from V and 3 bases from J, the gap between germline ends came to 12 bases. The CDR3 has 14 amino acids. The CDR3 loop is CASSSQDREETQYF. CDR3 in DNA: TGTGCCAGCAGCTCCCAGGACAGAGAAGAGACCCAGTACTTC.

This clonotype turned up a few times. V gene TRBV7-2 combines with J gene TRBJ2-7, with D unclear. From germline, CDR1 is SGHTA and CDR2 FQGNSA. CDR3 length: 13 residues. V dropped 3 bases and J dropped 4 bases, with 10 bases sitting between them. The CDR3 nucleotides are TGTGCCAGCAGCTTCACACTTGGGTACGAGCAGTACTTC. As protein: CASSFTLGYEQYF. The variable domain in full, completed from reference TRBV7-2 and TRBJ2-7, reads GAGVSQSPSNKVTEKGKDVELRCDPISGHTALYWYRQSLGQGLEFLIYFQGNSAPDKSGLPSDRFSAERTGGSVSTLTIQRTQQEDSAVYLCASSFTLGYEQYFGPGTRLTVT.

Many counts were recorded for this clonotype. The chain recombines TRBV12-3 or TRBV12-4 with TRBJ1-5, with D perhaps TRBD1 (5 bases). The CDR3 sequence is 16 residues long. Trimming stripped 5 bases from V and 0 bases from J, with 14 bases between. The CDR3 reads CASSPQAGDSNQPQHF. CDR3 bases: TGTGCCAGCAGTCCTCAGGCGGGGGATAGCAATCAGCCCCAGCATTTT.

This clonotype was seen at least ten times. The genes are TRBV5-1 and TRBJ2-2; D gene ambiguous. Trimming pared 2 bases from V and 0 bases from J, leaving 8 bases between. The CDR3 runs 15 residues. The germline gives CDR1 SGHRS, CDR2 YFSETQ. The CDR3 bases are TGCGCCAGCAGCTTAGTGGAGACGAACACCGGGGAGCTGTTTTTT. Translated: CASSLVETNTGELFF.

The chain joins TRBV3-1 to TRBJ2-7; D unresolved. Trimming took 2 bases from V and 2 from J, leaving 4 bases between them. The CDR3 is made up of 12 amino acids. The germline V gene encodes CDR1 LGHDT and CDR2 YNNKEL (reference sequence). The CDR3 loop is CASSQIPYEQYF. The CDR3 DNA is TGTGCCAGCAGCCAAATTCCCTACGAGCAGTACTTC.

The chain joins TRBV20-1 to TRBJ1-2; tentative D call: TRBD1 (6 bases). V was pared by 4 bases and J by 3 bases, with 18 bases between. Germline V lookup: CDR1 DFQATT, CDR2 SNEGSKA (reference sequence). The CDR3 extends over 15 amino acids. CDR3 region: CSATNPRQVHYGYTF. CDR3 in DNA: TGCAGTGCTACTAACCCCCGACAGGTTCACTATGGCTACACCTTC.

V and J are TRBV20-1 and TRBJ2-3; D possibly corresponds to TRBD2 (5 bases). There are 13 residues in the CDR3. The ends were cut back, 6 bases at V and 2 bases at J, with 12 bases in the middle. From germline, CDR1 is DFQATT and CDR2 SNEGSKA (reference sequence). CDR3: CSARPDYTDTQYF. The DNA for the CDR3 is TGCAGTGCGAGACCCGACTACACAGATACGCAGTATTTT.